This TCR beta chain appears in the sequencing data of a study of OX40 agonist ivuxolimab in advanced cancers. At the level of the study: The dose of intravenous ivuxolimab that patients received every 2 weeks ranged from 0.01 to 10 mg/kg. Partial responses were recorded for three patients, including one with hepatocellular carcinoma and two with cutaneous melanoma. Study conclusions and caveats: No determination was made of the antigen specificity of the expanded peripheral T cells.

The CDR3 is 13 residues long. V was clipped by 4 bases and J by 6 bases, with 12 bases between them. From germline, CDR1 is MNHEY and CDR2 SVGAGI. Clones were sequenced by immunoSEQ multiplex PCR, and TCRdb holds only the in-frame ones, with some missing. The sample shows some 64,000 clones, 65% to 90% of them seen only once. Prior autoimmune disease or systemic immunosuppression barred patients. Points on this clone: What it binds is unknown.

The sequenced sample was CD4+ or CD8+ T cells sorted from blood, obtained in a trial of the OX40 agonist ivuxolimab. The chain employs TRBV6-5 and TRBJ1-1, with a possible D match to TRBD1 (5 bases). This receptor was taken from an adult with an advanced solid tumor such as melanoma, head and neck, liver or kidney cancer. CDR3 protein: CASSLQGAPEAFF. In DNA, the CDR3 is TGTGCCAGCAGTTTGCAGGGTGCCCCTGAAGCTTTCTTT.